Here is one T cell receptor (beta chain) with its context. What it recognizes is unknown. The identical CDR3 is also encoded by other nucleotide sequences in the sample. The sample comes from a study of cytomegalovirus exposure and HLA in healthy donors. Study findings and constraints: Reportedly, fewer N-insertions than the roughly 690-donor mean appeared in an Asian-associated ancestry cluster in a later analysis.

The PCR had 60 Vbeta and 13 Jbeta primers. Measured with immunoSEQ multiplex PCR; TCRdb has only the in-frame clones, and not every one. The repertoire holds roughly 150,000 clones, with 55% to 70% as singletons. This CDR3 is 15 amino acids long. Germline assignment: CDR1 SGHNT and CDR2 YENEEA. V was shortened by 5 bases and J by 4 bases, with 15 bases between the two germline ends. This chain links TRBV11-3 with TRBJ1-3, with a tentative D call TRBD1 (5 bases). Sample: PBMCs. The sequence was collected from a woman in her 30s in good health and CMV-seropositive. The CDR3 is CASSPSTGVGNTIYF. For the CDR3, the DNA is TGTGCCAGCAGCCCGAGCACGGGGGTCGGAAACACCATATATTTT. Based on the CDR3 plus reference TRBV11-3 and TRBJ1-3, the full variable domain is EAGVVQSPRYKIIEKKQPVAFWCNPISGHNTLYWYLQNLGQGPELLIRYENEEAVDDSQLPKDRFSAERLKGVDSTLKIQPAELGDSAVYLCASSPSTGVGNTIYFGEGSWLTVV.